This T cell receptor (beta chain) was identified during a study of technical replicates of blood from a handful of donors. Sequenced by immunoSEQ multiplex PCR; TCRdb stores in-frame clones only, minus some. This table has about 84,000 clones, 95% to 98% appearing once. This CDR3 comprises 15 residues. The germline V and J ends were trimmed by 3 bases and 2 bases, with 14 bases remaining between them. Germline values: CDR1 KGHSH, CDR2 LQKENI. The J gene is TRBJ2-7, the V gene TRBV18; TRBD2 might be the D (5 bases). The clonotype comes from a human donor in good health. The specimen sequenced was T cells isolated from PBMCs. CDR3 in DNA: TGTGCCAGCTCACCTTATCCGGGAACAACCTACGAGCAGTACTTC. It codes for CASSPYPGTTYEQYF.